This TCR beta chain was recorded in a study of T cells in Graves' hyperthyroidism and ophthalmopathy. General study findings and limits: Blood also carried most thyroid clonotypes expanded above 0.001. For ophthalmopathy, model prediction preceded onset by a median roughly 6.2 months.

About this clonotype: Its antigen remains unidentified. An end of the junction differs from the germline gene, which may be a read error.

The TCR beta CDR3 regions underwent amplification using RNA transcripts as the source. The HTBI primer set drove a first-round RT-PCR of the TCR CDR3. TCRdb recomputed calls from the multiplex PCR reads with MiXCR, one row per CDR3 protein. The sample includes some 600,000 distinct CDR3 sequences, about 14% seen only once; the top ten take approximately 5.7%. Fresh peripheral blood, 7.5 to 10 ml, yielded the PBMCs. The CDR3 is 15 amino acids. The sample comprised blood. The rearrangement links TRBV12-3 or TRBV12-4 to TRBJ2-2; 7 bases map to TRBD1. This TCR came from a woman younger than 45 with Graves' hyperthyroidism that later progressed to Graves' ophthalmopathy. CDR3 region: CASSLSGGGTGELVF. As DNA, the CDR3 is TGTGCCAGCAGTTTGTCAGGGGGTGGTACCGGGGAGCTGGTTTTT.